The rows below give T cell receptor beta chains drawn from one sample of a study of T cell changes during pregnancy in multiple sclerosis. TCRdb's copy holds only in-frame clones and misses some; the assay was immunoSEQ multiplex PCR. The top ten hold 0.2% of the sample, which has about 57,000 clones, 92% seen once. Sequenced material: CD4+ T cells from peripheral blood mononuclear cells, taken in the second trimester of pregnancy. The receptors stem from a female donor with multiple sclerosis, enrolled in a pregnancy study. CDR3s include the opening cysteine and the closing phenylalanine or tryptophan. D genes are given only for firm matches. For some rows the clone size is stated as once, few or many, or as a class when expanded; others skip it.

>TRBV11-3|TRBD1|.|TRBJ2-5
CASSKRIGTGGEETQYF
TGTGCCAGCAGCAAACGTATCGGGACAGGGGGCGAAGAGACCCAGTACTTC
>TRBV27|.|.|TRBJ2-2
CASSLSPGATGELFF
TGTGCCAGCAGTTTATCCCCAGGGGCCACCGGGGAGCTGTTTTTT
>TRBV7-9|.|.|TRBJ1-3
CASSLTSSGNTIYF
TGTGCCAGCAGCTTAACGAGCTCTGGAAACACCATATATTTT
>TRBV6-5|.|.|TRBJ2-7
CASRLSVAYEQYF
TGTGCCAGCCGACTTAGCGTAGCCTACGAGCAGTACTTC
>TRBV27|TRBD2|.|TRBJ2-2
CASSPWGAGGLTGELFF
TGTGCCAGCAGTCCCTGGGGGGCGGGAGGACTCACCGGGGAGCTGTTTTTT
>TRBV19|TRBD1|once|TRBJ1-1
CASLPPGQGATEAFF
TGTGCCAGTCTACCCCCGGGACAGGGGGCGACTGAAGCTTTCTTT
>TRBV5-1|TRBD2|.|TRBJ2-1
CASSLASIRGASGGHEQFF
TGCGCCAGCAGCTTGGCCTCCATCCGGGGGGCTAGCGGGGGCCATGAGCAGTTCTTC
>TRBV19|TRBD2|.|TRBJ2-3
CASSMNGGRGTDTQYF
TGTGCCAGTAGTATGAATGGCGGGAGAGGAACAGATACGCAGTATTTT
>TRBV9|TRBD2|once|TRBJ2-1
CASSVGLAGTNEQFF
TGTGCCAGCAGCGTCGGACTAGCGGGAACCAATGAGCAGTTCTTC
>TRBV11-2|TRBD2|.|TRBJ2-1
CASTELAGDYNEQFF
TGTGCCAGCACCGAACTAGCGGGAGACTACAATGAGCAGTTCTTC
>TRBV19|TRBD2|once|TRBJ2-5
CASSTTSGETQYF
TGTGCCAGTAGTACTACTAGCGGGGAGACCCAGTACTTC
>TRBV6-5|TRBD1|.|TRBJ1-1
CASSEFTGVKAFF
TGTGCCAGCAGTGAGTTTACAGGGGTCAAAGCTTTCTTT
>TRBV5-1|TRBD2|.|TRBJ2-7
CASSLRGHRGGDYEQYF
TGCGCCAGCAGCTTAAGAGGCCACCGTGGGGGGGACTACGAGCAGTACTTC
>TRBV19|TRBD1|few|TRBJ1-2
CASSISAGGSWGYTF
TGTGCCAGTAGTATATCGGCAGGGGGCTCGTGGGGCTACACCTTC
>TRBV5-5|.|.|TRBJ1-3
CASSLGASGNTIYF
TGTGCCAGCAGCTTGGGAGCATCCGGAAACACCATATATTTT